This TCR beta chain was documented in a study of blood T cell repertoires in COVID-19. Study-level information: The analysed material was cDNA or gDNA that came from T cells, B-cell-depleted T cells, or PBMCs.

Sequenced by immunoSEQ multiplex PCR; TCRdb stores in-frame clones only, minus some. The table lists 150,000 to 200,000 clones, 87% of them singletons. The CDR3 spans 14 residues. In germline, CDR1 is SGHTA, CDR2 FQGNSA. With 4 bases removed from V and 2 bases from J, the gap between germline ends came to 12 bases. The sample taken for sequencing was peripheral blood. The sequence was collected from a woman aged 45-65 years with acute or convalescent COVID-19. V is TRBV7-2 and J is TRBJ2-7, with a tentative D call TRBD2 (6 bases). The CDR3 DNA reads as TGTGCCAGCAGCTCGGCTAGCGCTACCTACGAGCAGTACTTC. Residues: CASSSASATYEQYF.